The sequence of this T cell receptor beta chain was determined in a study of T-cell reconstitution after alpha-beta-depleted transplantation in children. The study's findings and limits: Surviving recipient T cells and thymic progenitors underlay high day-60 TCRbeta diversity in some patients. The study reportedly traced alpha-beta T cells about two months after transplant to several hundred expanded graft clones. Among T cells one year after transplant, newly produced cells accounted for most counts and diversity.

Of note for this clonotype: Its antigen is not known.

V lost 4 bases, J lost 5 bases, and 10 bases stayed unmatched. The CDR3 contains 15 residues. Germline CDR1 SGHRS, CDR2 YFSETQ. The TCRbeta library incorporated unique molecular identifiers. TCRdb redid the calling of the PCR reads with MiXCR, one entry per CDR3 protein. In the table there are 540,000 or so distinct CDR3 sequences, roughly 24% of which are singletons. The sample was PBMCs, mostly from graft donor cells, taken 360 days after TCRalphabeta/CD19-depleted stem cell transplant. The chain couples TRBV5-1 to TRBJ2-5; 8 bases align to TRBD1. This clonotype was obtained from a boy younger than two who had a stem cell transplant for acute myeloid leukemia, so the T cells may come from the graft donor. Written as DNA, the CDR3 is TGCGCCAGCAGCGCCGGACAGGGTTCGGGGGAGACCCAGTACTTC. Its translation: CASSAGQGSGETQYF.